This TCR beta chain was sequenced for a study of cytomegalovirus exposure and HLA in healthy donors. The study's findings and limits: In vitro assays verified that a few CMV-associated chains recognized CMV antigens specifically.

Comments on this clone: Its matching antigen is unknown.

PCR used 60 Vbeta primers and 13 Jbeta primers. Clones were sequenced by immunoSEQ multiplex PCR, and TCRdb holds only the in-frame ones, with some missing. The sample has around 150,000 clones, around 57% seen once; the top ten hold about 1.8%. Germline lookup yields CDR1 DFQATT and CDR2 SNEGSKA (reference sequence). The CDR3 is 10 amino acids. Between the trimmed V and J ends, which lost 5 bases and 7 bases, there was a span of 8 bases. The V call is TRBV20-1, the J call TRBJ1-1; no reliable D call. The sample was PBMCs. This TCR derives from a male donor in good health and CMV-seronegative. The CDR3 nucleotides read TGCAGTGCTTCCGGGATTGAAGCTTTCTTT. Amino acids: CSASGIEAFF.